This TCR beta chain was sequenced during a study of blood T cell repertoires in COVID-19. Study overall: Samples of COVID-19 (acute and convalescent) were obtained from the United States, Italy and Spain. Sources were T cells, B-cell-depleted T cells, or PBMCs; the material itself was cDNA or gDNA.

V trimming: 5 bases; J trimming: 1 base; junction bases outside the gene matches: 4. Germline V gene data show CDR1 as MNHEY and CDR2 as SVGEGT. The CDR3 consists of 17 residues. In the original workflow: Reference gene primers were amplified, and this amplification served to estimate nucleated cell counts. Assay: immunoSEQ multiplex PCR; the TCRdb copy retains only in-frame clones and omits some. V and J calls plus clone size are reproduced from that table; the DNA served to infer D and trimming. Of 120,000 or so clones listed, about nine tenths are singletons. The TCR originated in a man aged 50 or older with active COVID-19. Sequencing was done on a sample of peripheral blood. The chain joins TRBV6-2 or TRBV6-3 to TRBJ2-1; 14 nucleotides align to TRBD2. CDR3 residues: CASSQRTSGRSYNEQFF. The DNA of the CDR3 is TGTGCCAGCAGTCAACGGACTAGCGGGAGGTCCTACAATGAGCAGTTCTTC.